The TCR beta chain described here comes from a study of cytomegalovirus exposure and HLA in healthy donors. Trimming removed 0 bases from V and 1 base from J, with 9 bases in between. The CDR3 contains 15 residues. Germline values: CDR1 SGHAT, CDR2 FQNNGV. Primers included in the PCR were 60 Vbeta and 13 Jbeta primers. Profiling relied on immunoSEQ multiplex PCR, and the TCRdb table lists in-frame clones only, not all of them. The profile covers some 100,000 clones, with around 75% appearing a single time and about 4.5% taken by the ten largest. What was sequenced was PBMCs. This chain connects TRBV11-2 to TRBJ1-1; D is unresolved. This clonotype was obtained from a woman aged 18-35 years in good health and CMV-seropositive. CDR3 residues: CASSLEWAANTEAFF. CDR3 in DNA: TGTGCCAGCAGCTTAGAGTGGGCAGCGAACACTGAAGCTTTCTTT.